This TCR beta chain was captured in a study of response to subunit inactivated influenza vaccine. TCRdb re-called the RT-PCR reads through MiXCR, storing one row per CDR3 protein. Counted here are about 620,000 distinct CDR3 sequences, 12% occurring once; the ten biggest clones make up roughly a tenth. The table lists this clonotype with a few counts. Its antigen is unidentified. Points from the study as a whole: It was suggested by the authors that few new T cells are recruited by each seasonal influenza vaccination.

The clonotype originates from a man aged 45-60 years who received an inactivated influenza vaccine. The sequencing used PBMCs from blood, collected on the day of vaccination.

The DNA of the CDR3 is TGTGCCAGCAGCCAAGAAAGAGGGGGCTACAATGAGCAGTTCTTC. Translating gives CASSQERGGYNEQFF. The chain combines TRBV4-2 with TRBJ2-1; TRBD1 might be the D (6 bases). CDR1 and CDR2 (germline): LGHNA, YNFKEQ. V shed 0 bases and J shed 3 bases, with 9 bases lying between them. The CDR3 consists of 15 residues.